Below are 30 T cell receptor beta chains sequenced from a single sample in a study of blood T cell repertoires in COVID-19. The table came from immunoSEQ multiplex PCR; TCRdb's copy has only in-frame clones and leaves some out. The table lists fewer than 120,000 clones, roughly 82% of them singletons. The source material was peripheral blood. The receptors come from a woman aged 55-69 years with acute or convalescent COVID-19.

V is TRBV27 and J is TRBJ1-6, with D tentatively TRBD1 (6 bases). The CDR3 length is 16 residues. The germline V gene has CDR1 MNHEY and CDR2 SMNVEV (reference sequence). V was pared by 3 bases and J by 5 bases, with 14 bases between. The CDR3 DNA follows: TGTGCCAGCAGTTTTGTGCCGGGACAACATAATTCACCCCTCCACTTT. Its translation: CASSFVPGQHNSPLHF.

The chain couples TRBV12-5 to TRBJ1-1; 8 nucleotides line up with TRBD1. The germline CDR1 and CDR2 sequences are LGHNT and FRNRAP. The CDR3 extends over 15 amino acids. Germline trimming cut 3 bases from V and 5 bases from J; bases unmatched to any gene: 8. This CDR3 is CASGFNTGGWTEAFF. The CDR3 DNA sequence: TGTGCTAGTGGTTTCAACACAGGGGGTTGGACTGAAGCTTTCTTT.

V usage is TRBV11-2 and J usage is TRBJ2-3; 7 nucleotides align to TRBD2. V was pared by 6 bases and J by 4 bases, with 10 bases of the junction left unmatched. The V gene's germline CDR1 is SGHAT and CDR2 FQNNGV. This CDR3 comprises 15 residues. The CDR3 loop reads CASRRWGGTADTQYF. In nucleotides, the CDR3 is TGTGCCAGCAGACGTTGGGGGGGAACGGCAGATACGCAGTATTTT.

The chain links TRBV3-1 (or the pseudogene TRBV3-2) to TRBJ2-7; D is perhaps TRBD1 (6 bases). The V gene's germline CDR1 is LGHDT and CDR2 YNNKEL (reference sequence). Deletions cut 8 bases from V and 5 bases from J, with 13 bases between. The CDR3 length is 12 residues. CDR3 nucleotide sequence: TGTGCCAGCGGGAGAGGGGGTCACGAGCAGTACTTC. Protein sequence: CASGRGGHEQYF.

CDR3 sequence: CASSSRGSYNEQFF. Here the CDR3 DNA reads TGTGCCAGCAGCTCCAGGGGTTCCTACAATGAGCAGTTCTTC. V usage is TRBV7-3 and J usage is TRBJ2-1, with D possibly matching TRBD1 (6 bases). CDR3 length: 14 residues. Germline V gene data show CDR1 as SGHTA and CDR2 as FQGTGA. Trimming removed 4 bases at V and 1 base at J, with 8 bases between.

The V and J genes are TRBV5-1 and TRBJ2-7; TRBD2 is a possible D gene (6 bases). The CDR3 consists of 15 residues. The germline V gene encodes CDR1 SGHRS and CDR2 YFSETQ. V was pared by 0 bases and J by 3 bases, with 13 bases between. CDR3 sequence reads: CASSLGRGPSYEQYF. DNA for the CDR3: TGCGCCAGCAGCTTGGGGCGGGGTCCCAGCTACGAGCAGTACTTC.

The V and J genes are TRBV30 and TRBJ2-5; the D gene is possibly TRBD2 (6 bases). CDR1 GTSNPN and CDR2 SVGIG come from the germline V gene (reference sequence). The CDR3 is made up of 13 amino acids. Trimming took 7 bases from V and 7 from J, leaving 19 bases between them. CDR3 loop: CAYDRRGTGTQYF. The CDR3 DNA reads as TGTGCCTACGATCGGCGGGGAACAGGGACCCAGTACTTC.

The chain recombines TRBV30 with TRBJ2-7; tentative D call: TRBD2 (6 bases). The CDR3 loop spans 13 amino acids. Trimming stripped 2 bases from V and 7 bases from J, with 15 bases between. CDR1 and CDR2 from the germline V gene are GTSNPN and SVGIG (reference sequence). This CDR3 is CAWSRRLGGEQYF. The CDR3 nucleotides read TGTGCCTGGAGTAGGCGCCTTGGGGGGGAGCAGTACTTC.

The sample holds one count of this clone. The J gene is TRBJ2-2, the V gene TRBV4-3; D may be TRBD2 (5 bases). Deletions cut 4 bases from V and 5 bases from J, with 5 bases between. Germline V gene data show CDR1 as LGHNA and CDR2 as YSLEER. CDR3 length: 12 residues. CDR3 residues: CASSRETGELFF. The DNA of the CDR3 is TGCGCCAGCAGCCGGGAGACCGGGGAGCTGTTTTTT.

The rearrangement uses TRBV7-2 and TRBJ1-2, with D possibly TRBD1 on 6 matching bases. The V gene lost 1 base and the J gene lost 7 bases, with 10 bases spanning the gap. Germline V CDR1 and CDR2: SGHTA, FQGNSA. This CDR3 is built from 13 residues. CDR3 bases: TGTGCCAGCAGCTTAGGACACAGGGCTGGCTACACCTTC. It yields the protein CASSLGHRAGYTF.

The rearrangement uses TRBV24-1 and TRBJ2-3, with 8 bases matching TRBD1. Germline values: CDR1 KGHDR, CDR2 SFDVKD. The J segment lost 3 bases and the V segment lost 6 bases, leaving 7 bases of the junction unmatched. This CDR3 spans 15 amino acids. For the CDR3, the DNA is TGTGCCACCAGTTTCGGACAGGGAATGACAGATACGCAGTATTTT. This sequence encodes CATSFGQGMTDTQYF.

V gene TRBV5-8 combines with J gene TRBJ1-4, with D possibly being TRBD1 (6 bases). The germline V and J ends were trimmed by 4 bases and 6 bases, with 16 bases remaining between them. This CDR3 region has 15 residues. Germline V CDR1 and CDR2: SGHTS, YDEGEE. The CDR3 region has the DNA TGTGCCAGCAGCATACAGGGCAGGCGCGATGAAAAACTGTTTTTT. It encodes CASSIQGRRDEKLFF.

The rearrangement links TRBV6-5 to TRBJ2-5; TRBD1 is a possible D gene (6 bases). V dropped 5 bases and J dropped 3 bases, with 10 bases sitting between them. The germline V gene has CDR1 MNHEY and CDR2 SVGAGI. CDR3 length: 13 amino acids. The CDR3 DNA reads TGTGCCAGCAGTCGGACAGCGAAAGAGACCCAGTACTTC. It encodes CASSRTAKETQYF.

This clone has more than one count but fewer than ten. The J gene is TRBJ2-6, the V gene TRBV3-1 (or the pseudogene TRBV3-2), with TRBD2 matching 11 bases. The CDR3 runs 18 residues. The germline V gene has CDR1 LGHDT and CDR2 YNNKEL (reference sequence). J gave up 3 bases and V 1 base, and 5 bases lay outside the gene matches. The CDR3 nucleotides read TGTGCCAGCAGCCAAGTTGCTAGCGGGGGGTATGGGGCCAACGTCCTGACTTTC. Translating it yields CASSQVASGGYGANVLTF.

Only one count was recorded for this clone. The rearrangement uses TRBV18 and TRBJ1-1; 9 bases align to TRBD1. This CDR3 region has 14 residues. Germline loops: CDR1 KGHSH, CDR2 LQKENI. Losses at the gene ends were 5 bases for V and 4 bases for J; bases not matched to a gene: 5. The CDR3 region is CASSYGTGTTEAFF. In DNA form, the CDR3 reads TGTGCCAGCTCATACGGGACAGGGACCACTGAAGCTTTCTTT.

The chain recombines TRBV11-2 with TRBJ1-1; 7 positions agree with TRBD1. The CDR3 loop spans 14 amino acids. V shed 5 bases, J shed 7 bases, and the junction held 10 bases outside the gene matches. Germline values: CDR1 SGHAT, CDR2 FQNNGV. The CDR3 protein is CASSRQGFPVEAFF. DNA of the CDR3: TGTGCCAGCAGCAGACAGGGCTTTCCGGTTGAAGCTTTCTTT.

The rearrangement uses TRBV10-3 and TRBJ1-3, with no clear D. This CDR3 is built from 14 residues. Per germline, CDR1 ENHRY and CDR2 SYGVKD. V gave up 6 bases and J gave up 0 bases, with 9 bases separating them. The CDR3 DNA reads as TGTGCCATCAGCGACACCAGCTCTGGAAACACCATATATTTT. Amino acids: CAISDTSSGNTIYF.

The V gene is TRBV5-1, the J gene TRBJ1-2, with TRBD1 matching over 9 bases. The V and J ends lost 3 bases and 7 bases, in that order; junction bases with no gene match: 10. This CDR3 has 15 amino acids. CDR1 and CDR2 (germline): SGHRS, YFSETQ. As DNA, the CDR3 is TGCGCCAGCAGCTCACCTGAGGGACAGGGAACTGGCTACACCTTC. This translates into CASSSPEGQGTGYTF.

The V and J genes are TRBV11-2 and TRBJ1-6, with D possibly TRBD1 on 5 matching bases. V was clipped by 0 bases and J by 10 bases, with 16 bases between them. The CDR3 spans 16 residues. Germline values: CDR1 SGHAT, CDR2 FQNNGV. The CDR3: CASSLETDLPSSPLHF. Written as DNA, the CDR3 is TGTGCCAGCAGCTTAGAGACAGACCTCCCTTCCTCACCCCTCCACTTT.

The chain is built from TRBV28 and TRBJ1-4; 8 nucleotides align to TRBD1. Germline CDR1 MDHEN, CDR2 SYDVKM. J gave up 6 bases and V 6 bases, and 6 bases lay outside the gene matches. The CDR3 totals 14 residues. The CDR3 sequence is CASRIGQGYEKLFF. The CDR3 region has the DNA TGTGCCAGCAGAATCGGACAGGGTTATGAAAAACTGTTTTTT.

This rearrangement joins TRBV5-3 to TRBJ1-2; no clear D gene. TRBV5-3 is labeled an ORF, and its function is uncertain. The CDR3 length is 11 residues. The V end lost 8 bases, the J end lost 8 bases, and 13 bases lay between the germline ends. DNA of the CDR3: TGTGCCAGGAAGGAGGTTGGAGGCTACACCTTC. Its translation: CARKEVGGYTF.

The rearrangement uses TRBV6-2 or TRBV6-3 and TRBJ1-3; possibly TRBD1 for D (5 bases). V gave up 2 bases and J gave up 0 bases, with 11 bases separating them. This CDR3 spans 16 amino acids. The V gene's germline CDR1 is MNHEY and CDR2 SVGEGT. CDR3 region: CASSYRQRLSGNTIYF. DNA of the CDR3: TGTGCCAGCAGTTACCGACAGAGACTCTCTGGAAACACCATATATTTT.

This clone has only one observation. The V call is TRBV5-8, the J call TRBJ2-7; 7 nucleotides align to TRBD1. J lost 3 bases, V lost 5 bases, and 11 bases had no gene match. From germline, CDR1 is SGHTS and CDR2 YDEGEE. CDR3 length equals 15 residues. The CDR3 region has the DNA TGTGCCAGCAGTTCCGGGACAGCTCTTCTCTACGAGCAGTACTTC. Translation: CASSSGTALLYEQYF.

V and J are TRBV29-1 and TRBJ2-7, with 7 positions matching TRBD1. With V trimmed by 5 bases and J by 5 bases, 9 bases remained unmatched. The germline gives CDR1 SQVTM, CDR2 ANQGSEA. The CDR3 loop spans 13 amino acids. CDR3 in DNA: TGCAGCGTTTTCACAGGGGAAATCGACGAGCAGTACTTC. Its protein is CSVFTGEIDEQYF.

The chain combines TRBV24-1 with TRBJ1-2, with D perhaps TRBD1 (6 bases). V lost 11 bases and J lost 8, with 29 bases in between. The CDR3 loop spans 16 amino acids. Germline-derived CDR1 and CDR2 are KGHDR and SFDVKD. The CDR3 DNA reads TGTGCCAAAAACATACAGGGCCCTTACCCTCCTAGGGGCTACACCTTC. Encoded protein: CAKNIQGPYPPRGYTF.

The chain joins TRBV27 to TRBJ2-2; the match to TRBD1 covers 9 bases. Germline V CDR1 and CDR2: MNHEY, SMNVEV (reference sequence). This CDR3 region has 16 residues. The V gene end was trimmed by 7 bases and the J gene end by 4 bases; junction bases not matched to a gene: 10. CDR3 coding DNA: TGTGCCAGCACTAAATACAGGGGGCAGGGCACCGGGGAGCTGTTTTTT. Protein sequence: CASTKYRGQGTGELFF.

The J gene is TRBJ1-3, the V gene TRBV4-1; 7 bases fit TRBD1. Germline CDR1 MGHRA, CDR2 YSYEKL. The CDR3 extends over 19 amino acids. The trim removed 0 bases at V and 4 bases at J, leaving 15 bases unmatched. CDR3 sequence (DNA): TGCGCCAGCAGCCAAGATGGACCCGCGACAGGGTATCTGGGAAACACCATATATTTT. It encodes CASSQDGPATGYLGNTIYF.

The chain joins TRBV28 to TRBJ2-3, with D hard to call. The V gene lost 2 bases and the J gene lost 6 bases, with 15 bases spanning the gap. The CDR3 contains 15 residues. Per germline, CDR1 MDHEN and CDR2 SYDVKM. The CDR3 reads CASSLISAGRDTQYF. CDR3 DNA: TGTGCCAGCAGTTTAATTAGTGCAGGCCGGGATACGCAGTATTTT.

V is TRBV11-3 and J is TRBJ1-1; 8 bases are shared with TRBD1. Germline CDR1 reads SGHNT; CDR2 reads YENEEA. CDR3 length: 16 residues. J was trimmed by 7 bases and V by 2 bases; bases with no gene match: 12. The CDR3 here is CASSLPRDRTSNEAFF. Written as DNA, the CDR3 is TGTGCCAGCAGCTTACCCCGGGACAGGACCTCCAATGAAGCTTTCTTT.

The chain is built from TRBV5-6 and TRBJ1-2; 7 nucleotides match TRBD1. The CDR3 is 14 residues long. Germline V gene data show CDR1 as SGHDT and CDR2 as YYEEEE. V shed 4 bases, J shed 0 bases, and the junction held 3 bases outside the gene matches. CDR3 DNA: TGTGCCAGCAGCGCGGACAGGCCTAACTATGGCTACACCTTC. Its translation is CASSADRPNYGYTF.